This T cell receptor (beta chain) comes out of a study of OX40 agonist ivuxolimab in advanced cancers. With respect to the entire study: Ivuxolimab, which targeted the costimulatory receptor OX40 (CD134), was an agonistic, fully human IgG2 monoclonal antibody. The dose-escalation cohort was around 83% male with a mean age of around 64 years, ranging from roughly 23 to 79. Peripheral TCRbeta sequencing aimed to test whether ivuxolimab altered TCR sequence diversity and caused clonal T-cell expansion. Prior anti-PD-1, anti-PD-L1 or anti-CTLA-4 therapy was permitted, and checkpoint inhibitors had been received by around 40% of dose-escalation patients. Partial responses occurred in three dose-escalation patients, of whom one had hepatocellular carcinoma and two had cutaneous melanoma. Among the 50 to 55 dose-escalation patients, approximately 20 had hepatocellular carcinoma, 15 or so melanoma, 9 renal cell carcinoma and 9 head and neck cancer. Intravenous ivuxolimab was administered to patients every 2 weeks at six dose levels: 0.01, 0.1, 0.3, 1.5, 3 and 10 mg/kg. The monotherapy dose-escalation portion (N ≈ 52 patients) of the phase I ivuxolimab trial is reported in the paper. What the work shows at the level of the full study, not this receptor alone: The antigen specificity of the clonally expanded peripheral T cells was not determined. After ivuxolimab, CD8+ T cells had more expanded clones than CD4+ T cells on average. Low levels of normalized T-cell clonal expansion were also shown by some nonresponding patients. In the 0.1-3.0 mg/kg groups, partial responders were among the patients with the lowest normalized peripheral clonal expansion, particularly in CD8+ T cells. Clonal expansion of both CD4+ and CD8+ blood T cells was observed from baseline to week 6 at doses 0.1 to 3.0 mg/kg.

From the cysteine up to the phenylalanine, the CDR3 has a length of 14 residues. Solely the CDR3 DNA is kept, with 42 bases framed from the first base. Taken from the germline V gene, the CDR1 and CDR2 loops are SGDLS and YYNGEE. V is clipped by 1 base and J by 3 bases, and the sequence between their germline boundaries is 8 bases long. The trial excluded patients who had a history of autoimmune disease or who were on systemic immunosuppression. In every dose cohort, peripheral blood was drawn for TCR sequencing at baseline, cycle 4 day 1, and cycle 7 day 1. The samples were drawn from a first-in-human, open-label, multicenter phase I dose-escalation trial of ivuxolimab. Adults with locally advanced or metastatic melanoma, renal cell carcinoma, hepatocellular carcinoma or head and neck squamous cell carcinoma were enrolled in the trial. Before TCR sequencing, CD4+ T cells and CD8+ T cells from peripheral blood were sorted into separate populations.

Genomic DNA was isolated from the sorted cells so that the TCRbeta CDR3 region could be sequenced. TCRbeta CDR3 regions were sequenced using the immunoSEQ Assay. TCRdb carries this immuneACCESS record with in-frame sequences only. Its versions omit some clonotypes, under half of them owing to an unresolved V gene in the studies checked, with the rest unexplained. The table for this sample lists 13,000 or so clones; around 80% of them were counted only once. Clones ranked in the top ten supply less than 45% of the sample. Concerning this clone itself: Its recognized antigen is unknown. No per-base quality is available; no much larger clone lies one base away.

Sample: CD4+ or CD8+ T cells sorted from blood, taken in a trial of the OX40 agonist ivuxolimab. This TCR was recovered from an adult with an advanced solid tumor such as melanoma, head and neck, liver or kidney cancer. Rearrangement joined TRBV9 to TRBJ2-1; the D gene is perhaps TRBD2, on 6 matching bases. The nucleotides read TGTGCCAGCAGCGTATCGACTAGCTACAATGAGCAGTTCTTC. This encodes CASSVSTSYNEQFF. The variable domain in full, with residues beyond the CDR3 obtained from the reference TRBV9 and TRBJ2-1 genes, is DSGVTQTPKHLITATGQRVTLRCSPRSGDLSVYWYQQSLDQGLQFLIQYYNGEERAKGNILERFSAQQFPDLHSELNLSSLELGDSALYFCASSVSTSYNEQFFGPGTRLTVL.